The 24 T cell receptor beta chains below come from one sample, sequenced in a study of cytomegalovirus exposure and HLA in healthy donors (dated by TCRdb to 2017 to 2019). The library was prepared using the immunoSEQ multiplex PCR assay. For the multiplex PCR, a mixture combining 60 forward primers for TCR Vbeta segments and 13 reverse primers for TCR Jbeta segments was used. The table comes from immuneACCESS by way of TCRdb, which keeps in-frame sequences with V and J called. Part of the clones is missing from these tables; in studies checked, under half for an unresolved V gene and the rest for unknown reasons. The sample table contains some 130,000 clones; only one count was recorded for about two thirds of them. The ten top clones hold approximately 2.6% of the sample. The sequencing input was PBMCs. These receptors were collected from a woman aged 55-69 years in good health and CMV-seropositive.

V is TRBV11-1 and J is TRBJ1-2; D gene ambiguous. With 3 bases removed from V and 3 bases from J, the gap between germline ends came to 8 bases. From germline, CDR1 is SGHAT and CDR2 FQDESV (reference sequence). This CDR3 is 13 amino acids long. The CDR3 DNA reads TGTGCCAGCAGCTTGGCCGGGGACTATGGCTACACCTTC. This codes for CASSLAGDYGYTF.

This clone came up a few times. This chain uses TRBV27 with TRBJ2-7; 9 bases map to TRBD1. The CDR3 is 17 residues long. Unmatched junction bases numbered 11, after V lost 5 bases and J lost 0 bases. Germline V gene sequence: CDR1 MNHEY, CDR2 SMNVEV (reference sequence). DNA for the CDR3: TGTGCCAGCAGTCTTACCGGGACAGGGAGTGGCTCCTACGAGCAGTACTTC. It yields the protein CASSLTGTGSGSYEQYF.

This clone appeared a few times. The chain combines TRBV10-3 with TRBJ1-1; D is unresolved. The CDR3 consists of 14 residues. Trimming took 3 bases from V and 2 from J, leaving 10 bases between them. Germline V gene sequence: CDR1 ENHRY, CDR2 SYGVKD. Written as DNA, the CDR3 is TGTGCCATCAGTGACTCGGGGAGAAACACTGAAGCTTTCTTT. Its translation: CAISDSGRNTEAFF.

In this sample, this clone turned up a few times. The CDR3 bases are TGTGCCAGCGTACTGACAGGGATGAACACTGAAGCTTTCTTT. Its protein product is CASVLTGMNTEAFF. The chain recombines TRBV6-1 with TRBJ1-1, with 7 nucleotides matching TRBD1. Germline loops: CDR1 MNHNS, CDR2 SASEGT. The V gene end was trimmed by 8 bases and the J gene end by 0 bases; junction bases not matched to a gene: 6. This CDR3 is 14 amino acids long.

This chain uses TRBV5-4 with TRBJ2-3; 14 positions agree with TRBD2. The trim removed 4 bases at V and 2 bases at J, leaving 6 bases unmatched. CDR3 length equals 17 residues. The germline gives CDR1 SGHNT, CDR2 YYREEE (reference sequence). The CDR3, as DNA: TGTGCCAGCAGCACAGGGACTAGCGGGGGAATCACAGATACGCAGTATTTT. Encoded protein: CASSTGTSGGITDTQYF.

CDR3 amino acids: CASSLVGTDYYEQYF. The CDR3 DNA reads TGTGCCAGCAGCTTAGTGGGGACAGATTACTACGAGCAGTACTTC. The chain carries TRBV7-9 and TRBJ2-7; 7 bases fit TRBD1. The CDR3 is 15 amino acids. Per germline, CDR1 SEHNR and CDR2 FQNEAQ (reference sequence). The V gene end was trimmed by 1 base and the J gene end by 3 bases; junction bases not matched to a gene: 6.

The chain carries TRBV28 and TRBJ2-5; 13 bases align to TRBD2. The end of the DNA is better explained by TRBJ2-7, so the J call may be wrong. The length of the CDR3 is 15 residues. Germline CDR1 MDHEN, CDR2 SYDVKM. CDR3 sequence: CASSHGLAGDYEQYF. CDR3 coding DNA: TGTGCCAGCAGTCACGGACTAGCGGGAGACTACGAGCAGTACTTC.

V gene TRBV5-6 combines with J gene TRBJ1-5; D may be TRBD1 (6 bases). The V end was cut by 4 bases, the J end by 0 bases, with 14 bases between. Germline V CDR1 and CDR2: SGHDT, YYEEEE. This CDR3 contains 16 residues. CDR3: CASSLTGSGSNQPQHF. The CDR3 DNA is TGTGCCAGCAGCCTGACAGGTTCGGGTAGCAATCAGCCCCAGCATTTT.

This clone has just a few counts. CDR3 nucleotides: TGTGCCAGCAGCCAAGAGGGGACAGGGGCCTCACCCCTCCACTTT. It specifies CASSQEGTGASPLHF. The rearrangement joins TRBV4-2 to TRBJ1-6, with TRBD1 identical over 10 bases. Germline trimming cut 0 bases from V and 10 bases from J; bases unmatched to any gene: 3. The CDR3 has 15 residues. Germline V gene sequence: CDR1 LGHNA, CDR2 YNFKEQ.

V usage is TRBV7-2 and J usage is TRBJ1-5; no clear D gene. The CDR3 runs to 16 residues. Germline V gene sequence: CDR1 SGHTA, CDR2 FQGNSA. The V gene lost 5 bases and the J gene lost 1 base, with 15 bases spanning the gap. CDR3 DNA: TGTGCCAGCAGCCGTAGCATGGAAGAAAGCAATCAGCCCCAGCATTTT. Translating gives CASSRSMEESNQPQHF.

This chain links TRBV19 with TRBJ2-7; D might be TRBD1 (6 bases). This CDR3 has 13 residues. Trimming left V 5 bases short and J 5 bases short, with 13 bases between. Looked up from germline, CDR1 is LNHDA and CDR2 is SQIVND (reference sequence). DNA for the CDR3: TGTGCCAGTAGTGGGCAGGGGAAAAACGAGCAGTACTTC. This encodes CASSGQGKNEQYF.

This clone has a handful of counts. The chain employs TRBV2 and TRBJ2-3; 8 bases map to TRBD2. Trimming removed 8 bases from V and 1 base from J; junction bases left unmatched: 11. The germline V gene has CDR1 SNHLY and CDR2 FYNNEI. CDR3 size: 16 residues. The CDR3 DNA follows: TGTGCCAGCTCCCCCCGGGGGGGAATGGGCACAGATACGCAGTATTTT. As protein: CASSPRGGMGTDTQYF.

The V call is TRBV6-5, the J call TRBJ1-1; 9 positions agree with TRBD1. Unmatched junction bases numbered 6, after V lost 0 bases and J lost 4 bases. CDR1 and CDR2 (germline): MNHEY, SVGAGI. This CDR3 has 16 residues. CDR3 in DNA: TGTGCCAGCAGTTACTCGGTACAGGGGGCGGGCACTGAAGCTTTCTTT. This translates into CASSYSVQGAGTEAFF.

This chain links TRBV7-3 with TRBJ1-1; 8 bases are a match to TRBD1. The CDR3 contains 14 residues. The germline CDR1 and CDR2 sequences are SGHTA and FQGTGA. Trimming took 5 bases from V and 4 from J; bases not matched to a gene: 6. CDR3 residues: CASSAVQGGTEAFF. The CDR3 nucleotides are TGTGCCAGCAGCGCCGTACAGGGGGGCACTGAAGCTTTCTTT.

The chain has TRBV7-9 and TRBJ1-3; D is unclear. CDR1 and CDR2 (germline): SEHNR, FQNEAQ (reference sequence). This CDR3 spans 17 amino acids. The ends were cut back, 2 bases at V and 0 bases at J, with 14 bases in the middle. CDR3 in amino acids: CASSLSRYRSSGNTIYF. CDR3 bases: TGTGCCAGCAGCTTATCGCGATACCGGTCCTCTGGAAACACCATATATTTT.

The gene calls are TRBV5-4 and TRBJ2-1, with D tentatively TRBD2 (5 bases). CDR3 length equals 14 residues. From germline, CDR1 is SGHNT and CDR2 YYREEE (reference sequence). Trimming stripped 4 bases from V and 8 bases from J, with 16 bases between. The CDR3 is CASSPPPPADEQFF. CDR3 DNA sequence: TGTGCCAGCAGCCCCCCCCCTCCAGCGGATGAGCAGTTCTTC.

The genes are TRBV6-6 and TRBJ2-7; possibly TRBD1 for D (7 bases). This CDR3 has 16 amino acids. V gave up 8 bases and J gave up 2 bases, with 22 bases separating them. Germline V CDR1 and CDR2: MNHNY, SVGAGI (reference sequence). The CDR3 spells CASHTGLQGGAYEQYF. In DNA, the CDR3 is TGTGCCAGCCACACGGGGCTGCAGGGGGGAGCCTACGAGCAGTACTTC.

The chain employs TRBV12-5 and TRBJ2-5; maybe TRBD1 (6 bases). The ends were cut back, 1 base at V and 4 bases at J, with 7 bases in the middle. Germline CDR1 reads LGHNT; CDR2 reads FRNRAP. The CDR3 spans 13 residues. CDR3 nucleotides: TGTGCTAGTGGTTTGGACAGGGTAGAGACCCAGTACTTC. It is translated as CASGLDRVETQYF.

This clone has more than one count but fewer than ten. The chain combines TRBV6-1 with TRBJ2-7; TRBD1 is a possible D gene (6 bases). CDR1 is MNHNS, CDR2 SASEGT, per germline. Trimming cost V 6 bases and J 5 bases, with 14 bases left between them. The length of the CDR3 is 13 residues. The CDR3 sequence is CASSHRVIDEQYF. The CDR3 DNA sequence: TGTGCCAGCAGCCACAGGGTTATCGACGAGCAGTACTTC.

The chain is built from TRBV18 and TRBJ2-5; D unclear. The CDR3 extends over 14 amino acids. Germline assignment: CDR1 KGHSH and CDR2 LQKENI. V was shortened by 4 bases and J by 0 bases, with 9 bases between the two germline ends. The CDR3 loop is CASSLALYQETQYF. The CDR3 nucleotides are TGTGCCAGCTCACTAGCACTGTACCAAGAGACCCAGTACTTC.

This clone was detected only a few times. The CDR3, as DNA: TGTGCCAGCAGCCAAGTAGGTCGCGGGGGGCTCCAATCCTACGAGCAGTACTTC. Translation gives CASSQVGRGGLQSYEQYF. V gene TRBV14 combines with J gene TRBJ2-7; 8 positions agree with TRBD2. The trim removed 1 base at V and 1 base at J, leaving 12 bases unmatched. The CDR3 contains 18 residues. CDR1 and CDR2 from the germline V gene are SGHDN and FVKESK.

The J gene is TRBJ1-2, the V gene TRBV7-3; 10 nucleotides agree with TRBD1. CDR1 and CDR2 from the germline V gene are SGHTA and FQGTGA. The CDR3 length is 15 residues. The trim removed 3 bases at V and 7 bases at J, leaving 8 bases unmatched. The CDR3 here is CASSFDDRGRGGYTF. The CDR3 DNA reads TGTGCCAGCAGCTTCGATGACAGGGGGCGAGGTGGCTACACCTTC.

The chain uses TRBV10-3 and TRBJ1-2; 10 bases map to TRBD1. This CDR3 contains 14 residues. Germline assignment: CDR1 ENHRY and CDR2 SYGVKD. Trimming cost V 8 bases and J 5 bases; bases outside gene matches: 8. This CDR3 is CAIQRGQGIYGYTF. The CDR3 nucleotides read TGTGCCATCCAAAGGGGACAGGGGATTTATGGCTACACCTTC.

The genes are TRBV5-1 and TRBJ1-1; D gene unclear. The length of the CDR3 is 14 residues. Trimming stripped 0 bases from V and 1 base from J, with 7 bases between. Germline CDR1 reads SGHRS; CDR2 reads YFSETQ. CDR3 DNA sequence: TGCGCCAGCAGCTTGGAATGGCAGAACACTGAAGCTTTCTTT. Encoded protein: CASSLEWQNTEAFF.